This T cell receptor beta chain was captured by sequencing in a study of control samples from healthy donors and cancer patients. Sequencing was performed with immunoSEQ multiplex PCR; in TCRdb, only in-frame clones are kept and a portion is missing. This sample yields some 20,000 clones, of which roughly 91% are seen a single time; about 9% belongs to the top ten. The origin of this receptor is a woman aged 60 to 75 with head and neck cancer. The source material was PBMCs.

The CDR3 sequence is CASSDFQTNRGLGTEAFF. The CDR3 coding sequence is TGTGCCAGCAGTGACTTTCAGACTAACAGGGGGCTGGGCACTGAAGCTTTCTTT. V usage is TRBV6-4 and J usage is TRBJ1-1; 9 nucleotides agree with TRBD1. Per germline, CDR1 MRHNA and CDR2 SNTAGT. Trimming took 1 base from V and 4 from J; bases not matched to a gene: 13. This CDR3 spans 18 amino acids.